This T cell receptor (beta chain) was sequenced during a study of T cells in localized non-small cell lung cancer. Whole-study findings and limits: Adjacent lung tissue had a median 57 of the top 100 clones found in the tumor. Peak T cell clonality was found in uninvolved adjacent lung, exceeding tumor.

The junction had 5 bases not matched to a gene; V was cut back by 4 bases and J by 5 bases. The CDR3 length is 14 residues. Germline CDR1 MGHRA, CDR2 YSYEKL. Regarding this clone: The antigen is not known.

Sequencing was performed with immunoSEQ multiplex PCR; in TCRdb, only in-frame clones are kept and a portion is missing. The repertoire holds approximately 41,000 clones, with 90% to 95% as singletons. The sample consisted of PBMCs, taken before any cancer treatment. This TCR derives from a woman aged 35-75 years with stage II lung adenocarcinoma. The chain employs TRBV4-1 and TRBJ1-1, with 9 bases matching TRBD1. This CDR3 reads CASSPTGGETEAFF. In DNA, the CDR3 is TGCGCCAGCAGCCCGACAGGGGGGGAGACTGAAGCTTTCTTT.